One sample yielded the 23 T cell receptor beta chains listed below, sequenced in a study of T cell responses to AZD1222 COVID-19 vaccine. Only in-frame clones appear in the TCRdb table, and some are missing; sequencing was by immunoSEQ multiplex PCR. The sample contains 180,000 or so clones, 94% of which appear only once. Sequenced here: peripheral blood, sampled on day 0 of AZD1222 vaccination. Source of these receptors: an adult in good health.

The chain uses TRBV19 and TRBJ2-7; D possibly corresponds to TRBD1 (6 bases). Germline V gene sequence: CDR1 LNHDA, CDR2 SQIVND (reference sequence). The CDR3 length is 13 residues. The V end lost 1 base, the J end lost 7 bases, and 11 bases lay between the germline ends. CDR3 loop: CASSIVVGTEQYF. DNA of the CDR3: TGTGCCAGTAGTATAGTGGTGGGGACAGAGCAGTACTTC.

The chain carries TRBV10-1 and TRBJ2-3; D is possibly TRBD2 (7 bases). Trimming took off 6 bases at V and 3 bases at J, with 19 bases between the two ends. Germline assignment: CDR1 WNHNN and CDR2 SYGVQD (reference sequence). CDR3 size: 16 residues. The CDR3 DNA is TGCGCCAGCAGCCCTAGGGGGGGGCGAAAGACAGATACGCAGTATTTT. It encodes CASSPRGGRKTDTQYF.

This sequence joins TRBV27 and TRBJ1-5; TRBD1 agrees at 9 bases. This CDR3 spans 17 amino acids. Germline trimming cut 2 bases from V and 0 bases from J; bases unmatched to any gene: 5. The V gene's germline CDR1 is MNHEY and CDR2 SMNVEV (reference sequence). The DNA of the CDR3 is TGTGCCAGCAGTTTACGGGGACAGGGCTATAGCAATCAGCCCCAGCATTTT. It yields the protein CASSLRGQGYSNQPQHF.

The chain is built from TRBV5-1 and TRBJ1-5; 12 bases are a match to TRBD1. CDR3 length: 16 amino acids. Per germline, CDR1 SGHRS and CDR2 YFSETQ. The trim removed 2 bases at V and 6 bases at J, leaving 6 bases unmatched. The CDR3 region is CASSFGTGGAGQPQHF. DNA of the CDR3: TGCGCCAGCAGCTTCGGGACAGGGGGCGCCGGTCAGCCCCAGCATTTT.

The V and J genes are TRBV6-6 and TRBJ1-2; D is uncertain. The V end was cut by 2 bases, the J end by 2 bases, with 0 bases between. The CDR3 is made up of 11 amino acids. Germline assignment: CDR1 MNHNY and CDR2 SVGAGI (reference sequence). DNA of the CDR3: TGTGCCAGCAGTTACAACTATGGCTACACCTTC. This encodes CASSYNYGYTF.

The V and J genes are TRBV3-1 (or the pseudogene TRBV3-2) and TRBJ2-3; 12 bases are a match to TRBD2. This CDR3 has 17 amino acids. V lost 0 bases and J lost 5; bases outside the gene matches: 6. Per the germline V gene, CDR1 is LGHDT and CDR2 is YNNKEL (reference sequence). CDR3 in amino acids: CASSQEGLGLAGDTQYF. The CDR3 DNA reads as TGTGCCAGCAGCCAAGAAGGACTGGGACTAGCGGGAGATACGCAGTATTTT.

The chain recombines TRBV19 with TRBJ1-5; tentatively, D is TRBD1 (5 bases). There are 17 residues in the CDR3. CDR1 and CDR2 from the germline V gene are LNHDA and SQIVND (reference sequence). The V and J ends lost 1 base and 0 bases respectively, with 13 bases between them. The CDR3 DNA is TGTGCCAGTAGTATAGGGCTCGGGCAGGGTAGCAATCAGCCCCAGCATTTT. Protein: CASSIGLGQGSNQPQHF.

The J gene is TRBJ1-1, the V gene TRBV29-1, with D possibly matching TRBD1 (5 bases). CDR1 is SQVTM and CDR2 is ANQGSEA in the germline V gene. The CDR3 has 14 amino acids. V was trimmed by 7 bases and J by 1 base, leaving 16 bases between them. CDR3 nucleotide sequence: TGCAGCGCCGGGGGGAACCGCCAGAACACTGAAGCTTTCTTT. This codes for CSAGGNRQNTEAFF.

The genes are TRBV27 and TRBJ2-3; a possible D gene is TRBD1 (6 bases). From germline, CDR1 is MNHEY and CDR2 SMNVEV (reference sequence). V shed 6 bases and J shed 2 bases, with 24 bases lying between them. The CDR3 covers 18 residues. This CDR3 reads CASRPADNRERYTDTQYF. The CDR3 DNA follows: TGTGCCAGCAGACCCGCCGATAACAGGGAACGGTACACAGATACGCAGTATTTT.

CDR3 in amino acids: CASSSDDTGNYEQFF. Written as DNA, the CDR3 is TGTGCCAGCAGCTCCGACGATACAGGGAACTATGAGCAGTTCTTC. This chain joins TRBV13 and TRBJ2-1, with D maybe TRBD1 (6 bases). In germline, CDR1 is PRHDT, CDR2 FYEKMQ (reference sequence). CDR3 size: 15 residues. Trimming removed 4 bases from V and 8 bases from J, with 18 bases in between.

The V gene is TRBV5-1, the J gene TRBJ2-6; 10 positions match TRBD2. CDR1 and CDR2 (germline): SGHRS, YFSETQ. The CDR3 sequence is 18 residues long. V gave up 7 bases and J gave up 0 bases; unmatched junction bases: 10. The DNA of the CDR3 is TGCGCCAGCCTTTGGGGGCCTAGCGGGAGCTCTGGGGCCAACGTCCTGACTTTC. It specifies CASLWGPSGSSGANVLTF.

CDR3 in amino acids: CASSELRSGNSPLHF. In DNA form, the CDR3 reads TGTGCCAGCAGTGAATTGAGGTCTGGTAATTCACCCCTCCACTTT. J is TRBJ1-6 and V is TRBV6-1; D call uncertain. From germline, CDR1 is MNHNS and CDR2 SASEGT. This CDR3 region has 15 residues. Trimming took off 2 bases at V and 6 bases at J, with 11 bases between the two ends.

The chain has TRBV5-1 and TRBJ2-5; 8 bases match TRBD2. The CDR3 consists of 14 residues. The J segment lost 5 bases and the V segment lost 4 bases, leaving 7 bases of the junction unmatched. Germline V gene sequence: CDR1 SGHRS, CDR2 YFSETQ. In DNA form, the CDR3 reads TGCGCCAGCAGCACCAGCGGGAGTCAGGAGACCCAGTACTTC. Its protein product is CASSTSGSQETQYF.

This sequence joins TRBV29-1 and TRBJ1-3; D not certain. The germline CDR1 and CDR2 sequences are SQVTM and ANQGSEA. The CDR3 contains 15 residues. Trimming took 5 bases from V and 0 from J, leaving 14 bases between them. The DNA for the CDR3 is TGCAGCGTTTCGGCCACCTCCTACTCTGGAAACACCATATATTTT. This encodes CSVSATSYSGNTIYF.

The chain is built from TRBV27 and TRBJ2-1; the match to TRBD2 covers 14 bases. There are 16 residues in the CDR3. In germline, CDR1 is MNHEY, CDR2 SMNVEV (reference sequence). J lost 9 bases, V lost 2 bases, and 6 bases had no gene match. The CDR3 bases are TGTGCCAGCAGTTTACCGCCGGGACTAGCGGGAGTTGAGCAGTTCTTC. This gives the protein CASSLPPGLAGVEQFF.

This clone was counted a single time. This chain links TRBV4-1 with TRBJ2-7; TRBD1 or TRBD2 may be the D gene (5 bases each). This CDR3 spans 13 amino acids. Germline lookup yields CDR1 MGHRA and CDR2 YSYEKL. Trimming took 4 bases from V and 6 from J, leaving 13 bases between them. The CDR3 coding sequence is TGCGCCAGCAGCCCGGGACCCCTTCGCGAGCAGTACTTC. It is translated as CASSPGPLREQYF.

J is TRBJ1-6 and V is TRBV30; D call uncertain. V lost 5 bases to trimming and J lost 10 bases, with 3 bases between them. Germline loops: CDR1 GTSNPN, CDR2 SVGIG (reference sequence). The CDR3 sequence is 9 residues long. The CDR3 nucleotides are TGTGCCTGGGGATCACCCCTCCACTTT. It specifies CAWGSPLHF.

This clone came up once. This chain links TRBV19 with TRBJ2-1, with 7 bases identical to TRBD2. V lost 6 bases and J lost 6; bases outside the gene matches: 14. This CDR3 has 16 amino acids. Germline V gene sequence: CDR1 LNHDA, CDR2 SQIVND (reference sequence). As DNA, the CDR3 is TGTGCCAGTAGCCCTGCCGGGGGAGGGCCGCGCAATGAGCAGTTCTTC. Translation gives CASSPAGGGPRNEQFF.

This chain links TRBV7-8 with TRBJ2-6, with unresolved D. Deletions cut 1 base from V and 0 bases from J, with 7 bases between. This CDR3 has 16 amino acids. CDR1 SGHVS and CDR2 FQNEAQ come from the germline V gene. The CDR3 sequence: CASSLGRTSGANVLTF. The CDR3 DNA reads as TGTGCCAGCAGCTTAGGACGGACCTCTGGGGCCAACGTCCTGACTTTC.

The V call is TRBV27, the J call TRBJ1-2; D is unresolved. The CDR3 consists of 13 residues. The V end was cut by 5 bases, the J end by 7 bases, with 14 bases between. Germline CDR1 MNHEY, CDR2 SMNVEV (reference sequence). CDR3 sequence reads: CASSKPGLGGYTF. The CDR3 DNA reads TGTGCCAGCAGTAAGCCTGGGTTAGGTGGCTACACCTTC.

The chain recombines TRBV30 with TRBJ1-2; no firm D call. This CDR3 has 12 residues. V lost 2 bases and J lost 0, with 4 bases in between. Germline CDR1 is GTSNPN and CDR2 is SVGIG (reference sequence). CDR3 protein: CAWSLSNYGYTF. The CDR3, as DNA: TGTGCCTGGAGTTTATCTAACTATGGCTACACCTTC. Looking up the rest from reference TRBV30 and TRBJ1-2 gives the full variable domain: SQTIHQWPATLVQPVGSPLSLECTVEGTSNPNLYWYRQAAGRGLQLLFYSVGIGQISSEVPQNLSASRPQDRQFILSSKKLLLSDSGFYLCAWSLSNYGYTFGSGTRLTVV.

V gene TRBV12-3 or TRBV12-4 combines with J gene TRBJ1-5; possible D gene TRBD1, 6 bases. The CDR3 has 12 residues. The ends were cut back, 6 bases at V and 7 bases at J, with 10 bases in the middle. The CDR3 region is CASRRGAQPQHF. For the CDR3, the DNA is TGTGCCAGCAGAAGGGGGGCGCAGCCCCAGCATTTT.

The chain has TRBV27 and TRBJ1-4, with 7 positions matching TRBD1. Germline trimming cut 5 bases from V and 10 bases from J; bases unmatched to any gene: 13. The CDR3 has 15 residues. CDR1 is MNHEY, CDR2 SMNVEV, per germline (reference sequence). The CDR3 spells CASSDEGAFLGKLFF. The CDR3 DNA reads TGTGCCAGCAGTGACGAGGGGGCATTTTTGGGAAAACTGTTTTTT.